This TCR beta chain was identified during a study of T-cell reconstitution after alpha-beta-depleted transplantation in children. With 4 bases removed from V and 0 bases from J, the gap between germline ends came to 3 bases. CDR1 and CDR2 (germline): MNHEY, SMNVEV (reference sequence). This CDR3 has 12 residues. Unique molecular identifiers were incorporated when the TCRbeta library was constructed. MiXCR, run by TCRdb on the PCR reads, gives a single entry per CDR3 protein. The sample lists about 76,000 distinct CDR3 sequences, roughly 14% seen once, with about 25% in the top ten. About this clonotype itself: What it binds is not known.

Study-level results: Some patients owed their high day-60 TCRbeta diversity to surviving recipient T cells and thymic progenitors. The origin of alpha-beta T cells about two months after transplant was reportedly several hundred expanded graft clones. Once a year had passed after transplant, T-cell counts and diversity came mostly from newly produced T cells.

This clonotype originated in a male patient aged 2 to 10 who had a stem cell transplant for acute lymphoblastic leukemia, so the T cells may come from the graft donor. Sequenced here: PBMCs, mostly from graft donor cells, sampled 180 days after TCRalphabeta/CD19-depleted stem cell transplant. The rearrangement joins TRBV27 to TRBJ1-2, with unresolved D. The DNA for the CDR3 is TGTGCCAGCAGTTATTCTAACTATGGCTACACCTTC. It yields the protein CASSYSNYGYTF.